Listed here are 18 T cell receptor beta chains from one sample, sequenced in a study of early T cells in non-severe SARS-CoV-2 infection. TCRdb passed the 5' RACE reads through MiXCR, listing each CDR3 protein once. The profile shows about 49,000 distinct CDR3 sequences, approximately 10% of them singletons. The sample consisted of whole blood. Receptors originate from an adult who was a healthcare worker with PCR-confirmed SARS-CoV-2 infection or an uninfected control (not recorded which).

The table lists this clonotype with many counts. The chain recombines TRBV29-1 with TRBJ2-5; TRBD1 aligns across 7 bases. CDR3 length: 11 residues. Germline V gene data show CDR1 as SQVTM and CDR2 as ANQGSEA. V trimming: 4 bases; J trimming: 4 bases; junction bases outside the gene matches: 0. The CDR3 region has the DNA TGCAGCGTTGGACAGGGAGAGACCCAGTACTTC. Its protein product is CSVGQGETQYF.

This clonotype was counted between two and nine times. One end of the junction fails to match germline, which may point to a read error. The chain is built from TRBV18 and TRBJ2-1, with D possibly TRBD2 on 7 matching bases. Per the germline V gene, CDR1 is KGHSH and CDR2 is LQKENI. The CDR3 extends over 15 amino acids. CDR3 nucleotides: TGTGCTAGCTCACCAAAGGGGGGGGCTCTGGTTGAGCAGTTCTTC. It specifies CASSPKGGALVEQFF.

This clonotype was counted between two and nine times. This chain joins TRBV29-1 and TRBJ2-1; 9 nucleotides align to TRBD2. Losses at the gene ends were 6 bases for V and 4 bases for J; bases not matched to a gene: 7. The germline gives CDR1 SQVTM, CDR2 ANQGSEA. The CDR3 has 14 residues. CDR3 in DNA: TGCAGCGTGTCTCCTAGCGGGGCATACAATGAGCAGTTCTTC. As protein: CSVSPSGAYNEQFF.

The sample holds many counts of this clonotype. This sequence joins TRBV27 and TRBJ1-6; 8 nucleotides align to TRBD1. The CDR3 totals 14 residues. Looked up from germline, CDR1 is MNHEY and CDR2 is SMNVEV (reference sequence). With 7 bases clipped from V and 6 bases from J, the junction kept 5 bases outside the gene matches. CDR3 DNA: TGTGCCAGCACAATGACAGGGGCTAATTCACCCCTCCACTTT. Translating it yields CASTMTGANSPLHF.

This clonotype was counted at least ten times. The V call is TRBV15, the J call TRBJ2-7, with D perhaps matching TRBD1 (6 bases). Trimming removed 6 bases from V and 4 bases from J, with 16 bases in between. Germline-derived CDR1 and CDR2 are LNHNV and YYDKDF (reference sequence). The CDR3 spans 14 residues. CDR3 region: CATSIPGHPYEQYF. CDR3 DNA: TGTGCCACCAGTATTCCGGGACACCCTTACGAGCAGTACTTC.

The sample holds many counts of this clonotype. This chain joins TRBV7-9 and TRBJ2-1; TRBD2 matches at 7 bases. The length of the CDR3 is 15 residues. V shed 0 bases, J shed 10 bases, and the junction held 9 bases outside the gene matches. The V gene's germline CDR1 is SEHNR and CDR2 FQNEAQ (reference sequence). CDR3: CASSLAGGPLEEQFF. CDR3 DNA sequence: TGTGCCAGCAGCTTAGCGGGAGGGCCGCTGGAAGAGCAGTTCTTC. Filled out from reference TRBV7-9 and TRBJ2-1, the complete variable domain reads DTGVSQNPRHKITKRGQNVTFRCDPISEHNRLYWYRQTLGQGPEFLTYFQNEAQLEKSRLLSDRFSAERPKGSFSTLEIQRTEQGDSAMYLCASSLAGGPLEEQFFGPGTRLTVL.

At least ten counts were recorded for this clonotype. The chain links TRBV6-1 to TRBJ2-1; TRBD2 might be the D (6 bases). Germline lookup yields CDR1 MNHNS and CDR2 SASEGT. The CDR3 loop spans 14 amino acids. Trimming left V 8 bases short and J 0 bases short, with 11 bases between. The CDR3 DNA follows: TGTGCCAGCTCGAGCGGGTCCTCCTACAATGAGCAGTTCTTC. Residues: CASSSGSSYNEQFF.

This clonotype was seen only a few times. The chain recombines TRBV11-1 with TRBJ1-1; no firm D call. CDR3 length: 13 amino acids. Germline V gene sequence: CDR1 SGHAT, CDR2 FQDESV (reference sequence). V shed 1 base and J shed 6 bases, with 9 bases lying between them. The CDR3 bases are TGTGCCAGCAGCTTAGAGAGGGCGGCTGAAGCTTTCTTT. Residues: CASSLERAAEAFF.

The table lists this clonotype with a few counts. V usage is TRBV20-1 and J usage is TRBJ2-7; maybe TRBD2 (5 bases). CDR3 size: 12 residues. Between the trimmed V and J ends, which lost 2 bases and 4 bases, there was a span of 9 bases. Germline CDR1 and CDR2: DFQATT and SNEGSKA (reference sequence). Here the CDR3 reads CSARKGGYEQYF. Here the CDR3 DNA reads TGCAGTGCTAGAAAGGGCGGGTACGAGCAGTACTTC.

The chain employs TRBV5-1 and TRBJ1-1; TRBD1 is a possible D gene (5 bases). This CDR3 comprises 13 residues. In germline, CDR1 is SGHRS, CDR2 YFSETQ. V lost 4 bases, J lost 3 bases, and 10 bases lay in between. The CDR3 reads CASSIGVDTEAFF. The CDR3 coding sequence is TGCGCCAGCAGCATAGGGGTGGACACTGAAGCTTTCTTT.

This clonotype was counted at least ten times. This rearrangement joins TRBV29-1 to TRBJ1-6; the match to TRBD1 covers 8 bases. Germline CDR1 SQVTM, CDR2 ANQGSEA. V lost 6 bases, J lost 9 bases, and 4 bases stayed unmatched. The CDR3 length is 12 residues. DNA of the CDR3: TGCAGCGTACGGACAGGGAGTTCACCCCTCCACTTT. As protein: CSVRTGSSPLHF.

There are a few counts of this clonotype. CDR3 in amino acids: CASSFSTGYEQYF. The CDR3 nucleotides read TGCGCCAGCAGCTTTTCGACAGGATACGAGCAGTACTTC. V usage is TRBV5-1 and J usage is TRBJ2-7; tentatively, D is TRBD1 (6 bases). Trimming pared 2 bases from V and 4 bases from J, leaving 10 bases between. In germline, CDR1 is SGHRS, CDR2 YFSETQ. The CDR3 runs 13 residues.

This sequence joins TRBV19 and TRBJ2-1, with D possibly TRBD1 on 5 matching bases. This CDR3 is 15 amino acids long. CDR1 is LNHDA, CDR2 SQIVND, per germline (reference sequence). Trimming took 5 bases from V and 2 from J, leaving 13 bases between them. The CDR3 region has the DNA TGTGCCAGTAGTGTAGCTGGGGCCCCCTACAATGAGCAGTTCTTC. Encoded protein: CASSVAGAPYNEQFF.

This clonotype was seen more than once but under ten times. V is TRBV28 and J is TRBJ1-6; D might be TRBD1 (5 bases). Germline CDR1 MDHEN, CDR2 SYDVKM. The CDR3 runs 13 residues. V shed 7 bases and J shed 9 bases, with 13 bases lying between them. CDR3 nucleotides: TGTGCCAGCATTAGACAGCGGAGTTCACCCCTCCACTTT. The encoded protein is CASIRQRSSPLHF. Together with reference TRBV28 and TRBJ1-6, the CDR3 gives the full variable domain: DVKVTQSSRYLVKRTGEKVFLECVQDMDHENMFWYRQDPGLGLRLIYFSYDVKMKEKGDIPEGYSVSREKKERFSLILESASTNQTSMYLCASIRQRSSPLHFGNGTRLTVT.

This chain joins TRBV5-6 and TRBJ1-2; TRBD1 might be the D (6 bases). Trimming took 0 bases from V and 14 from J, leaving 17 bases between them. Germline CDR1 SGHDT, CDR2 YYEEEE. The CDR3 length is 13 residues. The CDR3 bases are TGTGCCAGCAGCTTGGGACAGGCAATACCTAGGACCTTC. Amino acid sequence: CASSLGQAIPRTF.

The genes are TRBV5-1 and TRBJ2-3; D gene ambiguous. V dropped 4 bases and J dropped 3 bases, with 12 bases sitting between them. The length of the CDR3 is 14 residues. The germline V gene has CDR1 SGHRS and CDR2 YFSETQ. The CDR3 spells CASSLSPLTDTQYF. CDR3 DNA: TGCGCCAGCAGCCTCTCGCCACTAACAGATACGCAGTATTTT.

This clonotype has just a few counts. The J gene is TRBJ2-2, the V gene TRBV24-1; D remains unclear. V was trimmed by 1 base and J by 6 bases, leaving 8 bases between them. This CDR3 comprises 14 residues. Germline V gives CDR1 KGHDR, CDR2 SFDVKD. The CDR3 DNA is TGTGCCACCAGTGATTTCCAGGTATCCGGGGAGCTGTTTTTT. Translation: CATSDFQVSGELFF.

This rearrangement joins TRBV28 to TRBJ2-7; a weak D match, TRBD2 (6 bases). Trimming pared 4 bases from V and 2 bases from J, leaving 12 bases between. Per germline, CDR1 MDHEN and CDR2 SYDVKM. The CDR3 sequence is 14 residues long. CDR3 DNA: TGTGCCAGCAGTTGGACTACCGGGCCCTACGAGCAGTACTTC. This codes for CASSWTTGPYEQYF.